One and the same sample provided the 16 T cell receptor beta chains below, sequenced in a study of early T cells in non-severe SARS-CoV-2 infection. MiXCR, run by TCRdb on the 5' RACE reads, gives a single entry per CDR3 protein. Of some 61,000 distinct CDR3 sequences detected, less than 15% appear once; the ten largest clones hold almost 8.5%. Material: whole blood. The receptors shown here come from an adult who was a healthcare worker with PCR-confirmed SARS-CoV-2 infection or an uninfected control (not recorded which).

This clonotype was found many times. The chain is built from TRBV28 and TRBJ1-6; a possible D gene is TRBD1 (6 bases). V was cut by 0 bases and J by 7 bases, with 10 bases left in between. Germline CDR1 and CDR2: MDHEN and SYDVKM. The CDR3 loop spans 15 amino acids. In nucleotides, the CDR3 is TGTGCCAGCAGTTTATGGACAGGAATGAATTCACCCCTCCACTTT. It codes for CASSLWTGMNSPLHF.

The J gene is TRBJ1-1, the V gene TRBV20-1; D gene ambiguous. CDR3 size: 13 residues. Germline CDR1 reads DFQATT; CDR2 reads SNEGSKA (reference sequence). Trimming cost V 3 bases and J 2 bases, with 10 bases left between them. The CDR3 bases are TGCAGTGCTAGGAAGCACCTAAACACTGAAGCTTTCTTT. As protein: CSARKHLNTEAFF.

Only a few counts were recorded for this clonotype. CDR3 nucleotide sequence: TGTGCCAGCAGCTCACAGGGGTTAAATGAAAAACTGTTTTTT. Translating it yields CASSSQGLNEKLFF. This chain joins TRBV9 and TRBJ1-4; 7 bases align to TRBD1. CDR3 size: 14 residues. J gave up 5 bases and V 4 bases, and 5 bases lay outside the gene matches. Looked up from germline, CDR1 is SGDLS and CDR2 is YYNGEE.

There are many counts of this clonotype. V and J are TRBV12-5 and TRBJ1-5, with D tentatively TRBD1 (5 bases). V dropped 9 bases and J dropped 1 base, with 10 bases sitting between them. The CDR3 runs 13 residues. Germline values: CDR1 LGHNT, CDR2 FRNRAP. The CDR3 sequence: CASAQGSNQPQHF. The DNA of the CDR3 is TGTGCTAGCGCCCAGGGCAGCAATCAGCCCCAGCATTTT. Variable domain in full (rest from reference TRBV12-5 and TRBJ1-5): DARVTQTPRHKVTEMGQEVTMRCQPILGHNTVFWYRQTMMQGLELLAYFRNRAPLDDSGMPKDRFSAEMPDATLATLKIQPSEPRDSAVYFCASAQGSNQPQHFGDGTRLSIL.

In this sample, this clonotype turned up many times. The gene calls are TRBV18 and TRBJ1-1; 8 bases match TRBD1. Looked up from germline, CDR1 is KGHSH and CDR2 is LQKENI. The V segment lost 3 bases and the J segment 3 bases; nucleotides outside the gene matches: 12. The CDR3 consists of 17 residues. The CDR3 protein is CASSPGIGQGRDTEAFF. The CDR3 nucleotides are TGTGCCAGCTCACCCGGCATCGGACAGGGAAGGGACACTGAAGCTTTCTTT.

This rearrangement joins TRBV5-1 to TRBJ2-7; 8 nucleotides align to TRBD1. V dropped 1 base and J dropped 3; count of bases not matched to a gene: 3. CDR3 length: 14 residues. Germline V lookup: CDR1 SGHRS, CDR2 YFSETQ. The CDR3 reads CASSLTGGHYEQYF. The CDR3 DNA reads TGCGCCAGCAGCTTGACAGGGGGACACTACGAGCAGTACTTC.

The rearrangement joins TRBV6-1 to TRBJ1-1; TRBD1 might be the D (6 bases). CDR1 and CDR2 (germline): MNHNS, SASEGT. The CDR3 contains 14 residues. V was clipped by 4 bases and J by 1 base, with 10 bases between them. DNA of the CDR3: TGTGCCAGCAGTGGGGACACCTGGAACACTGAAGCTTTCTTT. Translated, it gives CASSGDTWNTEAFF.

This clonotype has only a few counts. The genes are TRBV5-1 and TRBJ2-5, with D uncertain. This CDR3 is built from 15 residues. The V gene's germline CDR1 is SGHRS and CDR2 YFSETQ. Trimming stripped 3 bases from V and 2 bases from J, with 14 bases between. The CDR3 spells CASSSSGRIQETQYF. CDR3 DNA sequence: TGCGCCAGCAGCTCCTCTGGACGGATACAAGAGACCCAGTACTTC.

Details on this clonotype: One end of the junction is discordant with germline, which a read error may explain. The chain has TRBV4-1 and TRBJ1-1; no firm D call. This CDR3 spans 15 amino acids. Germline V gene lookup returns CDR1 MGHRA and CDR2 YSYEKL. The CDR3 DNA sequence: TGCGCCAGCAGCCTCCCGCCACCGGGAAACACTGGAGCTTTCTTT. Its protein is CASSLPPPGNTGAFF.

The chain combines TRBV7-6 with TRBJ2-1, with 9 bases identical to TRBD1. CDR1 and CDR2 from the germline V gene are SGHVS and FNYEAQ. The CDR3 is made up of 16 amino acids. V trimming: 5 bases; J trimming: 7 bases; junction bases outside the gene matches: 12. CDR3 sequence reads: CASSPLAGQGNNEQFF. The CDR3 coding sequence is TGTGCCAGCAGCCCCCTGGCAGGACAGGGGAATAATGAGCAGTTCTTC.

This clonotype was recorded many times. The genes are TRBV9 and TRBJ2-3; no firm D call. Trimming cost V 5 bases and J 2 bases, with 6 bases left between them. The CDR3 length is 12 residues. Germline lookup yields CDR1 SGDLS and CDR2 YYNGEE. The CDR3 loop reads CASRALTDTQYF. The CDR3 DNA reads as TGTGCCAGCAGAGCCCTCACAGATACGCAGTATTTT.

The chain links TRBV29-1 to TRBJ1-5; no definite D call. This CDR3 is 13 amino acids long. Deletions cut 0 bases from V and 9 bases from J, with 12 bases between. CDR1 is SQVTM and CDR2 is ANQGSEA in the germline V gene. As DNA, the CDR3 is TGCAGCGTTGAAGATTCATCCCGGGGGCCCCAGCATTTT. It codes for CSVEDSSRGPQHF. Combining the CDR3 with reference TRBV29-1 and TRBJ1-5 gives the whole variable domain SAVISQKPSRDICQRGTSLTIQCQVDSQVTMMFWYRQQPGQSLTLIATANQGSEATYESGFVIDKFPISRPNLTFSTLTVSNMSPEDSSIYLCSVEDSSRGPQHFGDGTRLSIL.

The chain recombines TRBV20-1 with TRBJ2-4, with TRBD1 matching over 7 bases. This CDR3 spans 16 amino acids. V dropped 5 bases and J dropped 2; count of bases not matched to a gene: 12. From germline, CDR1 is DFQATT and CDR2 SNEGSKA (reference sequence). The CDR3 sequence: CSAEMTGPQPKNIQYF. CDR3 bases: TGCAGTGCTGAAATGACAGGGCCGCAGCCCAAAAACATTCAGTACTTC.

This clonotype has just a few counts. The chain is built from TRBV10-2 and TRBJ2-2; D gene unclear. Germline CDR1 WSHSY, CDR2 SAAADI. The CDR3 has 14 residues. With 0 bases removed from V and 8 bases from J, the gap between germline ends came to 10 bases. The chain's CDR3 is CASSESRILGELFF. The CDR3 bases are TGCGCCAGCAGTGAGTCTAGAATTCTGGGGGAGCTGTTTTTT.

V usage is TRBV27 and J usage is TRBJ1-1; D remains ambiguous. The germline gives CDR1 MNHEY, CDR2 SMNVEV (reference sequence). There are 17 residues in the CDR3. V lost 3 bases and J lost 1, with 18 bases in between. CDR3 amino acids: CASSFVLDRRPNTEAFF. The CDR3, as DNA: TGTGCCAGCAGTTTTGTGTTAGATAGGCGGCCGAACACTGAAGCTTTCTTT.

The chain uses TRBV5-4 and TRBJ2-5; the D gene is possibly TRBD1 (5 bases). The ends were cut back, 0 bases at V and 4 bases at J, with 7 bases in the middle. The CDR3 loop spans 13 amino acids. Germline V gives CDR1 SGHNT, CDR2 YYREEE (reference sequence). CDR3 bases: TGTGCCAGCAGCTTGGGACAGCTAGAGACCCAGTACTTC. Its protein product is CASSLGQLETQYF.